The entry below gives a single T cell receptor beta chain sequence along with its context. Its specificity is not known. Every patient had mismatch repair deficiency by PCR or immunohistochemistry. TCRs were sequenced from a few patients responding to pembrolizumab. The data originate from a study of PD-1 blockade in mismatch repair-deficient tumors. At the level of the study: Patients had some twelve mismatch repair-deficient cancer types, all previously treated and progressing. The study, taken as a whole, reports: Tumor-resident clones, often absent from pretreatment blood, expanded after pembrolizumab and then contracted.

Generated by immunoSEQ multiplex PCR, the TCRdb table keeps only in-frame clones and is missing some. Found here are about 49,000 clones, over 60% of them singletons; the top ten hold 2.5% to 4%. Germline V lookup: CDR1 LNHDA, CDR2 SQIVND (reference sequence). V was shortened by 5 bases and J by 1 base, with 14 bases between the two germline ends. The CDR3 runs to 16 residues. The receptor was isolated from an adult with mismatch repair-deficient cancer. This specimen was PBMCs, taken before pembrolizumab treatment. The J gene is TRBJ2-2, the V gene TRBV19; tentative D call: TRBD2 (5 bases). CDR3 sequence reads: CASSLNVAGNTGELFF. CDR3 nucleotide sequence: TGTGCCAGTAGTCTCAATGTGGCGGGGAACACCGGGGAGCTGTTTTTT.